This entry lists 27 T cell receptor beta chains sequenced from one sample in a study of chemoradiotherapy in HPV16-positive cancers (dated by TCRdb to 2021 to 2024). The library relied on the immunoSEQ multiplex PCR assay. TCRdb retrieved this table from immuneACCESS and kept in-frame rearrangements only. Not all clones are present; in checked studies, unresolved V genes account for under half, and no reason is known for the remainder. The sample table contains about 66,000 clones; only one count was recorded for 88% of them. The ten largest make up around 4.4% of the sample. Source: blood, taken from a patient who underwent chemoradiotherapy. The receptors here all came from a human donor with HPV-associated anogenital cancer.

V usage is TRBV9 and J usage is TRBJ2-1; TRBD2 matches at 9 bases. The J segment lost 5 bases and the V segment lost 0 bases, leaving 9 bases of the junction unmatched. The CDR3 covers 17 residues. Germline assignment: CDR1 SGDLS and CDR2 YYNGEE. The CDR3 nucleotides are TGTGCCAGCAGCGTAGCGGGGTGGACTAGCGCCAACAATGAGCAGTTCTTC. This codes for CASSVAGWTSANNEQFF.

This chain uses TRBV19 with TRBJ1-1, with D possibly matching TRBD1 (5 bases). Germline V gene data show CDR1 as LNHDA and CDR2 as SQIVND (reference sequence). V lost 3 bases and J 1 base, leaving 12 bases between the germline ends. This CDR3 contains 15 residues. The CDR3 DNA follows: TGTGCCAGTAGTATTGGTCTAGGACAGAACACTGAAGCTTTCTTT. It translates to CASSIGLGQNTEAFF.

J is TRBJ1-6 and V is TRBV11-2; TRBD1 matches 7 bases. Trimming took 6 bases from V and 7 from J; bases not matched to a gene: 6. CDR3 length: 14 residues. CDR1 and CDR2 (germline): SGHAT, FQNNGV. DNA for the CDR3: TGTGCCAGCAGGACTGTCAGGGGGAATTCACCCCTCCACTTT. Its translation is CASRTVRGNSPLHF.

The V gene is TRBV7-9, the J gene TRBJ2-2; 8 bases fit TRBD2. The junction had 4 bases not matched to a gene; V was cut back by 7 bases and J by 0 bases. This CDR3 has 15 amino acids. In germline, CDR1 is SEHNR, CDR2 FQNEAQ (reference sequence). The CDR3 is CASTFSGTNTGELFF. Here the CDR3 DNA reads TGTGCCAGCACCTTTAGCGGGACGAACACCGGGGAGCTGTTTTTT.

The CDR3 region has the DNA TGCGCCAGCAGTGGGGGACAGGGCGGCTACACCTTC. Translating gives CASSGGQGGYTF. V usage is TRBV10-2 and J usage is TRBJ1-2; 9 bases are shared with TRBD1. Germline CDR1 reads WSHSY; CDR2 reads SAAADI. The CDR3 length is 12 residues. The J segment lost 8 bases and the V segment lost 4 bases, leaving 2 bases of the junction unmatched.

This sequence joins TRBV19 and TRBJ2-7, with a weak D call TRBD1 (5 bases). Germline lookup yields CDR1 LNHDA and CDR2 SQIVND (reference sequence). This CDR3 is 14 amino acids long. V lost 7 bases, J lost 0 bases, and 13 bases lay in between. The CDR3: CASKKSRDSYEQYF. CDR3 DNA: TGTGCCAGTAAGAAAAGCAGGGACTCCTACGAGCAGTACTTC.

The rearrangement joins TRBV27 to TRBJ1-1, with TRBD1 matching 8 bases. From germline, CDR1 is MNHEY and CDR2 SMNVEV (reference sequence). The CDR3 is 13 amino acids. V lost 8 bases to trimming and J lost 5 bases; unmatched junction nucleotides: 7. This CDR3 reads CASLPGGGTEAFF. CDR3 DNA: TGTGCCAGCCTTCCAGGGGGCGGTACTGAAGCTTTCTTT.

This chain connects TRBV11-2 to TRBJ2-3; unclear D gene. Germline V lookup: CDR1 SGHAT, CDR2 FQNNGV. The length of the CDR3 is 15 residues. Between the trimmed V and J ends, which lost 5 bases and 2 bases, there was a span of 14 bases. CDR3 region: CASSIHSRDTDTQYF. For the CDR3, the DNA is TGTGCCAGCAGCATCCACAGTCGTGACACAGATACGCAGTATTTT.

The chain uses TRBV11-2 and TRBJ2-5; 9 positions agree with TRBD2. This CDR3 contains 17 residues. Per germline, CDR1 SGHAT and CDR2 FQNNGV. Germline trimming cut 1 base from V and 5 bases from J; bases unmatched to any gene: 11. The CDR3 bases are TGTGCCAGCAGCTTAGTCCAGATGCGGGGGGGCCCTGAGACCCAGTACTTC. As protein: CASSLVQMRGGPETQYF. Full variable domain (rest looked up from reference TRBV11-2 and TRBJ2-5): EAGVAQSPRYKIIEKRQSVAFWCNPISGHATLYWYQQILGQGPKLLIQFQNNGVVDDSQLPKDRFSAERLKGVDSTLKIQPAKLEDSAVYLCASSLVQMRGGPETQYFGPGTRLLVL.

This clone was observed a single time. This rearrangement joins TRBV7-6 to TRBJ2-7; possibly TRBD1 for D (6 bases). The CDR3 is 13 amino acids. V was cut by 2 bases and J by 4 bases, with 9 bases left in between. Per germline, CDR1 SGHVS and CDR2 FNYEAQ. The CDR3 sequence: CASSLIRGYEQYF. CDR3 bases: TGTGCCAGCAGCTTAATCAGGGGATACGAGCAGTACTTC. Full variable domain (remainder filled in from reference TRBV7-6 and TRBJ2-7): GAGVSQSPRYKVTKRGQDVALRCDPISGHVSLYWYRQALGQGPEFLTYFNYEAQQDKSGLPNDRFSAERPEGSISTLTIQRTEQRDSAMYRCASSLIRGYEQYFGPGTRLTVT.

The rearrangement links TRBV2 to TRBJ2-1; weak D call: TRBD1 (5 bases). The germline V gene encodes CDR1 SNHLY and CDR2 FYNNEI. V lost 4 bases and J lost 4, with 8 bases in between. The CDR3 loop spans 13 amino acids. CDR3 amino acids: CASSGTSYNEQFF. CDR3 DNA sequence: TGTGCCAGCAGTGGGACATCTTACAATGAGCAGTTCTTC.

The genes are TRBV7-9 and TRBJ2-7, with 11 bases matching TRBD2. With 7 bases clipped from V and 4 bases from J, the junction kept 3 bases outside the gene matches. The CDR3 covers 13 residues. Germline values: CDR1 SEHNR, CDR2 FQNEAQ (reference sequence). The CDR3 sequence is CASTGTSGYEQYF. In nucleotides, the CDR3 is TGTGCCAGCACCGGGACTAGCGGATACGAGCAGTACTTC.

The chain employs TRBV30 and TRBJ1-4, with TRBD1 identical over 7 bases. The ends lost 3 bases at V and 8 bases at J; junction bases unmatched: 15. This CDR3 region has 16 residues. Germline V CDR1 and CDR2: GTSNPN, SVGIG (reference sequence). CDR3: CAWSGGGGAVSEKLFF. In DNA form, the CDR3 reads TGTGCCTGGAGCGGGGGAGGGGGCGCAGTGAGCGAAAAACTGTTTTTT.

The rearrangement uses TRBV6-1 and TRBJ2-3; 7 bases agree with TRBD2. The CDR3 runs to 17 residues. The V and J ends lost 0 bases and 4 bases, in that order; junction bases with no gene match: 10. CDR1 and CDR2 (germline): MNHNS, SASEGT. The CDR3 spells CASSEAGGWTSPDTQYF. As DNA, the CDR3 is TGTGCCAGCAGTGAAGCGGGGGGTTGGACTAGTCCAGATACGCAGTATTTT.

This chain connects TRBV11-2 to TRBJ2-1; 7 bases are shared with TRBD2. The CDR3 spans 15 residues. Trimming at V came to 2 bases and at J to 1 base, leaving 2 bases not matched to a gene. Germline V CDR1 and CDR2: SGHAT, FQNNGV. CDR3 DNA sequence: TGTGCCAGCAGCTTATGGGGGGGTTCCTACAATGAGCAGTTCTTC. Amino acid sequence: CASSLWGGSYNEQFF.

The CDR3 DNA reads as TGTGCCAGTAAAGGGACAGCTACTAACTATGGCTACACCTTC. The encoded protein is CASKGTATNYGYTF. The J gene is TRBJ1-2, the V gene TRBV6-6, with 7 bases matching TRBD1. This CDR3 has 14 amino acids. Trimming at V came to 9 bases and at J to 0 bases, leaving 7 bases not matched to a gene. CDR1 is MNHNY, CDR2 SVGAGI, per germline (reference sequence).

V usage is TRBV25-1 and J usage is TRBJ1-2; TRBD1 might be the D (5 bases). Germline-derived CDR1 and CDR2 are MGHDK and SYGVNS. Trimming took 2 bases from V and 4 from J, leaving 8 bases between them. The CDR3 has 13 residues. The CDR3 region is CASSERGFYGYTF. CDR3 nucleotides: TGTGCCAGCAGTGAACGGGGGTTCTATGGCTACACCTTC.

The chain couples TRBV19 to TRBJ2-1, with TRBD2 identical over 7 bases. CDR1 is LNHDA and CDR2 is SQIVND in the germline V gene (reference sequence). The CDR3 contains 15 residues. Trimming took 5 bases from V and 0 from J; bases not matched to a gene: 4. CDR3: CASSLSGGSYNEQFF. The CDR3 DNA reads as TGTGCCAGTAGTTTATCGGGGGGCTCCTACAATGAGCAGTTCTTC.

This clone was recorded once. The chain uses TRBV4-2 and TRBJ1-2; possibly TRBD1 for D (6 bases). CDR3 length: 13 amino acids. Germline V lookup: CDR1 LGHNA, CDR2 YNFKEQ. Trimming cost V 5 bases and J 2 bases, with 9 bases left between them. CDR3 bases: TGTGCCAGCAGCGCTGACAGGAACTATGGCTACACCTTC. This gives the protein CASSADRNYGYTF.

J is TRBJ2-7 and V is TRBV5-6; D gene unclear. Trimming removed 6 bases from V and 0 bases from J, with 10 bases in between. This CDR3 region has 13 residues. Germline assignment: CDR1 SGHDT and CDR2 YYEEEE. CDR3 bases: TGTGCCAGCACGGGCATTAGCTCCTACGAGCAGTACTTC. Its translation is CASTGISSYEQYF.

This chain connects TRBV7-6 to TRBJ1-2, with no clear D. CDR1 SGHVS and CDR2 FNYEAQ come from the germline V gene. V was shortened by 1 base and J by 2 bases, with 5 bases between the two germline ends. CDR3 length: 13 residues. CDR3 DNA sequence: TGTGCCAGCAGCTTAGGACGGAACTATGGCTACACCTTC. Its protein product is CASSLGRNYGYTF.

The chain carries TRBV5-4 and TRBJ2-1; 12 bases are shared with TRBD2. Germline V gene data show CDR1 as SGHNT and CDR2 as YYREEE (reference sequence). The length of the CDR3 is 13 residues. Trimming cost V 6 bases and J 8 bases; bases outside gene matches: 3. CDR3 sequence reads: CASKLAGGDEQFF. Written as DNA, the CDR3 is TGTGCCAGCAAACTAGCGGGGGGCGATGAGCAGTTCTTC.

The chain employs TRBV28 and TRBJ2-7; D is perhaps TRBD2 (6 bases). Germline loops: CDR1 MDHEN, CDR2 SYDVKM. There are 19 residues in the CDR3. Trimming cost V 6 bases and J 3 bases, with 30 bases left between them. The CDR3 nucleotides read TGTGCCAGCAGACCGATAAGGCCGGGGACTCGACCATCCTACTACGAGCAGTACTTC. It is translated as CASRPIRPGTRPSYYEQYF.

This rearrangement joins TRBV6-5 to TRBJ2-1; tentatively, D is TRBD1 or TRBD2 (6 bases each). This CDR3 has 16 amino acids. The germline CDR1 and CDR2 sequences are MNHEY and SVGAGI. V was shortened by 4 bases and J by 7 bases, with 20 bases between the two germline ends. CDR3 sequence: CASSSLGGGVGNEQFF. In DNA, the CDR3 is TGTGCCAGCAGTTCCTTAGGAGGGGGTGTAGGGAATGAGCAGTTCTTC.

The chain combines TRBV5-4 with TRBJ1-4; no clear D. This CDR3 is 15 amino acids long. Germline V gene lookup returns CDR1 SGHNT and CDR2 YYREEE (reference sequence). V lost 1 base, J lost 3 bases, and 10 bases lay in between. CDR3: CASSLSGSANEKLFF. Here the CDR3 DNA reads TGTGCCAGCAGCTTGTCCGGCTCAGCTAATGAAAAACTGTTTTTT.

The chain carries TRBV18 and TRBJ2-7, with unresolved D. There are 13 residues in the CDR3. The germline V gene has CDR1 KGHSH and CDR2 LQKENI. The V and J ends lost 3 bases and 0 bases respectively, with 6 bases between them. The chain's CDR3 is CASSPSSSYEQYF. DNA for the CDR3: TGTGCCAGCTCACCGAGTAGCTCCTACGAGCAGTACTTC. The entire variable domain, with the rest obtained from reference TRBV18 and TRBJ2-7, is as follows: NAGVMQNPRHLVRRRGQEARLRCSPMKGHSHVYWYRQLPEEGLKFMVYLQKENIIDESGMPKERFSAEFPKEGPSILRIQQVVRGDSAAYFCASSPSSSYEQYFGPGTRLTVT.

The V and J genes are TRBV7-3 and TRBJ2-1; TRBD2 matches 11 bases. The CDR3 covers 13 residues. The germline CDR1 and CDR2 sequences are SGHTA and FQGTGA. After removal of 5 bases from V and 6 bases from J, the junction contained 0 bases not matched to a gene. CDR3 coding DNA: TGTGCCAGCAGCGGACTAGCGGGCAATGAGCAGTTCTTC. Its translation: CASSGLAGNEQFF.